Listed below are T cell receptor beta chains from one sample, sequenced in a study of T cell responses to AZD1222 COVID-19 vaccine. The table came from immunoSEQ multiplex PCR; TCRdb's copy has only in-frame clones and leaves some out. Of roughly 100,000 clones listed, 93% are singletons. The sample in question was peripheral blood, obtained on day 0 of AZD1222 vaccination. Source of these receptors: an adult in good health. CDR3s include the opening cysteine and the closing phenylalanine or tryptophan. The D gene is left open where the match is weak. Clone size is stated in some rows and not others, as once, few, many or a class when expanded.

CDR3 protein: CASRGGQGNSPLHF
CDR3 DNA: TGCGCCAGCAGGGGGGGACAGGGGAATTCACCCCTCCACTTT
J gene: TRBJ1-6
D gene: TRBD1
clone size: NA
V gene: TRBV5-1

CDR3 protein: CAIRPGQEGYEQYF
CDR3 DNA: TGTGCCATCCGGCCGGGGCAGGAGGGCTACGAGCAGTACTTC
J gene: TRBJ2-7
D gene: NA
clone size: NA
V gene: TRBV10-3

CDR3 protein: CASSSTGSHEQFF
CDR3 DNA: TGTGCCAGCAGCTCCACAGGGTCCCATGAGCAGTTCTTC
J gene: TRBJ2-1
D gene: NA
clone size: NA
V gene: TRBV7-9

CDR3 protein: CASSFISQGQQWNTF
CDR3 DNA: TGTGCCAGCAGTTTCATATCGCAGGGACAGCAGTGGAACACCTTC
J gene: TRBJ1-2
D gene: TRBD1
clone size: NA
V gene: TRBV6-6

CDR3 protein: CASSPSGPDTGELFF
CDR3 DNA: TGTGCCAGCAGCCCGAGCGGCCCGGACACCGGGGAGCTGTTTTTT
J gene: TRBJ2-2
D gene: NA
clone size: NA
V gene: TRBV11-3

CDR3 protein: CAWSRETGGIVKLFF
CDR3 DNA: TGTGCCTGGAGTAGAGAGACAGGGGGAATCGTAAAACTGTTTTTT
J gene: TRBJ1-4
D gene: TRBD1
clone size: once
V gene: TRBV30

CDR3 protein: CASSLPGRDHSPLHF
CDR3 DNA: TGTGCCAGCAGCTTGCCAGGGAGAGATCATTCACCCCTCCACTTT
J gene: TRBJ1-6
D gene: NA
clone size: NA
V gene: TRBV5-4

CDR3 protein: CASSSDGTGVGQYGYTF
CDR3 DNA: TGCGCCAGCAGCTCCGACGGGACAGGCGTCGGGCAGTATGGCTACACCTTC
J gene: TRBJ1-2
D gene: TRBD1
clone size: NA
V gene: TRBV5-1

CDR3 protein: CASSEFGYTF
CDR3 DNA: TGTGCCAGCAGTGAGTTCGGCTACACCTTC
J gene: TRBJ1-2
D gene: NA
clone size: once
V gene: TRBV6-1

CDR3 protein: CASTEEGTATNEKLFF
CDR3 DNA: TGTGCCAGCACCGAGGAGGGGACTGCAACTAATGAAAAACTGTTTTTT
J gene: TRBJ1-4
D gene: NA
clone size: NA
V gene: TRBV5-8

CDR3 protein: CASSADRGNSNQPQHF
CDR3 DNA: TGTGCCAGCAGTGCGGACAGGGGAAATAGCAATCAGCCCCAGCATTTT
J gene: TRBJ1-5
D gene: TRBD1
clone size: NA
V gene: TRBV25-1

CDR3 protein: CASSLIGSTEAFF
CDR3 DNA: TGTGCCAGCAGTTTAATAGGGAGCACTGAAGCTTTCTTT
J gene: TRBJ1-1
D gene: NA
clone size: NA
V gene: TRBV12-3/TRBV12-4